Below, 19 T cell receptor beta chains from the same sample are listed, as sequenced in a study of chemoradiotherapy in HPV16-positive cancers. Sequencing was performed with immunoSEQ multiplex PCR; in TCRdb, only in-frame clones are kept and a portion is missing. The table includes approximately 9,300 clones, about 90% detected once. This specimen was blood, taken from a patient who underwent chemoradiotherapy. These receptors originate from a human donor with HPV-associated anogenital cancer.

V is TRBV4-3 and J is TRBJ2-2; no clear D gene. Trimming shortened V by 4 bases and J by 0 bases, and 9 bases separated the two germline ends. CDR1 and CDR2 from the germline V gene are LGHNA and YSLEER. The CDR3 is 15 residues long. The CDR3 sequence: CASSPVYANTGELFF. In nucleotides, the CDR3 is TGCGCCAGCAGCCCAGTCTACGCGAACACCGGGGAGCTGTTTTTT.

This clone appeared a single time. V gene TRBV30 combines with J gene TRBJ1-5; a possible D gene is TRBD1 (6 bases). Germline V gives CDR1 GTSNPN, CDR2 SVGIG (reference sequence). The CDR3 covers 13 residues. V lost 0 bases to trimming and J lost 8 bases, with 11 bases between them. The CDR3 coding sequence is TGTGCCTGGAGTGTGGGGCCAGGGGAGCCCCAGCATTTT. This translates into CAWSVGPGEPQHF.

V usage is TRBV5-4 and J usage is TRBJ2-7; D is ambiguous. The CDR3 contains 12 residues. CDR1 SGHNT and CDR2 YYREEE come from the germline V gene (reference sequence). V gave up 2 bases and J gave up 7 bases, with 10 bases separating them. Here the CDR3 reads CASSLWGKEQYF. The CDR3, as DNA: TGTGCCAGCAGCTTATGGGGTAAGGAGCAGTACTTC.

The rearrangement joins TRBV2 to TRBJ1-5; 8 bases fit TRBD1. CDR3 size: 15 residues. V lost 4 bases to trimming and J lost 0 bases; unmatched junction nucleotides: 2. Germline CDR1 reads SNHLY; CDR2 reads FYNNEI. DNA of the CDR3: TGTGCCAGCAGTGGGCAGGGGGCTAGCAATCAGCCCCAGCATTTT. Translating gives CASSGQGASNQPQHF.

The V gene is TRBV29-1, the J gene TRBJ2-1; no firm D call. This CDR3 has 16 residues. Germline V gene sequence: CDR1 SQVTM, CDR2 ANQGSEA. Trimming shortened V by 0 bases and J by 0 bases, and 12 bases separated the two germline ends. The CDR3 nucleotides are TGCAGCGTTGAAGATTTACCAGGAAGCTCCTACAATGAGCAGTTCTTC. This sequence encodes CSVEDLPGSSYNEQFF.

This chain joins TRBV5-1 and TRBJ1-2; no firm D call. The CDR3 has 15 amino acids. Germline CDR1 reads SGHRS; CDR2 reads YFSETQ. V shed 1 base and J shed 1 base, with 11 bases lying between them. CDR3 coding DNA: TGCGCCAGCAGCTTGATCCCAGACGATAACTATGGCTACACCTTC. As protein: CASSLIPDDNYGYTF.

The chain links TRBV5-6 to TRBJ1-1; D unclear. This CDR3 has 12 amino acids. Germline CDR1 SGHDT, CDR2 YYEEEE. The V and J ends lost 3 bases and 1 base respectively, with 4 bases between them. CDR3 in DNA: TGTGCCAGCAGCTCGGGGAACACTGAAGCTTTCTTT. Encoded protein: CASSSGNTEAFF.

This sequence joins TRBV7-9 and TRBJ1-6, with no clear D. CDR3 size: 14 residues. The germline V and J ends were trimmed by 1 base and 3 bases, with 4 bases remaining between them. Per germline, CDR1 SEHNR and CDR2 FQNEAQ (reference sequence). The CDR3 DNA sequence: TGTGCCAGCAGCTTAGATTTCTATAATTCACCCCTCCACTTT. This codes for CASSLDFYNSPLHF.

The V call is TRBV19, the J call TRBJ1-5; D possibly corresponds to TRBD1 (6 bases). The V end was cut by 7 bases, the J end by 0 bases, with 13 bases between. Per the germline V gene, CDR1 is LNHDA and CDR2 is SQIVND (reference sequence). CDR3 length: 15 amino acids. CDR3 region: CASTKGGGSNQPQHF. The DNA for the CDR3 is TGTGCCAGTACCAAGGGGGGAGGTAGCAATCAGCCCCAGCATTTT.

The chain is built from TRBV9 and TRBJ2-1; D possibly corresponds to TRBD2 (7 bases). The germline V gene has CDR1 SGDLS and CDR2 YYNGEE. V lost 0 bases, J lost 7 bases, and 14 bases lay in between. The CDR3 is 15 residues long. The CDR3 here is CASSVDGGAGNEQFF. The CDR3 region has the DNA TGTGCCAGCAGCGTAGATGGGGGGGCCGGAAATGAGCAGTTCTTC.

The chain combines TRBV29-1 with TRBJ1-1; D gene uncertain. Germline assignment: CDR1 SQVTM and CDR2 ANQGSEA. This CDR3 region has 8 residues. Trimming stripped 7 bases from V and 6 bases from J, with 3 bases between. The CDR3 nucleotides are TGCAGCGCACCTGAAGCTTTCTTT. It specifies CSAPEAFF.

This clone was seen once. The J gene is TRBJ1-4, the V gene TRBV10-2, with D uncertain. CDR1 and CDR2 (germline): WSHSY, SAAADI. This CDR3 region has 16 residues. Between the trimmed V and J ends, which lost 4 bases and 0 bases, there was a span of 12 bases. The DNA for the CDR3 is TGCGCCAGCAGTGGGCCTTACAGTGCAACTAATGAAAAACTGTTTTTT. Translation gives CASSGPYSATNEKLFF.

The chain employs TRBV25-1 and TRBJ2-5; TRBD1 aligns across 7 bases. V trimming: 2 bases; J trimming: 5 bases; junction bases outside the gene matches: 14. In germline, CDR1 is MGHDK, CDR2 SYGVNS. The CDR3 is 17 amino acids. The CDR3 nucleotides read TGTGCCAGCAGTGAAGGGGGTATCAGGGGGAAAGTCGAGACCCAGTACTTC. Residues: CASSEGGIRGKVETQYF.

V usage is TRBV28 and J usage is TRBJ1-2; D gene unclear. CDR3 length: 13 amino acids. Trimming shortened V by 3 bases and J by 4 bases, and 9 bases separated the two germline ends. In germline, CDR1 is MDHEN, CDR2 SYDVKM. The CDR3 here is CASSFAPIYGYTF. DNA for the CDR3: TGTGCCAGCAGTTTTGCCCCTATCTATGGCTACACCTTC.

V gene TRBV29-1 combines with J gene TRBJ2-5, with a tentative D call TRBD2 (7 bases). The CDR3 spans 13 residues. V shed 1 base and J shed 5 bases, with 11 bases lying between them. Germline V gene sequence: CDR1 SQVTM, CDR2 ANQGSEA. CDR3 coding DNA: TGCAGCGTTGAAGGCAAGGGGGGGGAGACCCAGTACTTC. Encoded protein: CSVEGKGGETQYF.

This rearrangement joins TRBV5-1 to TRBJ2-4; D tentatively reads TRBD1 or TRBD2 (5 bases each). The CDR3 runs 15 residues. Germline V CDR1 and CDR2: SGHRS, YFSETQ. Trimming cost V 5 bases and J 11 bases, with 23 bases left between them. The CDR3 spells CASSWSGRSVQVQYF. DNA for the CDR3: TGCGCCAGCAGTTGGAGCGGTAGATCTGTACAGGTTCAGTACTTC.

The chain is built from TRBV30 and TRBJ1-1; perhaps TRBD1 as D (6 bases). Germline CDR1 reads GTSNPN; CDR2 reads SVGIG (reference sequence). This CDR3 is built from 13 residues. The ends were cut back, 2 bases at V and 8 bases at J, with 15 bases in the middle. The CDR3 DNA reads TGTGCCTGGAGTAGGGACACAGGCCTAGAAGCTTTCTTT. Amino acids: CAWSRDTGLEAFF.

This chain uses TRBV5-1 with TRBJ1-2; D ambiguous. The CDR3 has 14 amino acids. Germline V gene sequence: CDR1 SGHRS, CDR2 YFSETQ. Trimming removed 4 bases from V and 7 bases from J, with 17 bases in between. CDR3 DNA: TGCGCCAGCAGCGCCGCGGGTGCTACCTCTGGCTACACCTTC. Its protein is CASSAAGATSGYTF. Full variable domain (outside the CDR3, taken from reference TRBV5-1 and TRBJ1-2): KAGVTQTPRYLIKTRGQQVTLSCSPISGHRSVSWYQQTPGQGLQFLFEYFSETQRNKGNFPGRFSGRQFSNSRSEMNVSTLELGDSALYLCASSAAGATSGYTFGSGTRLTVV.

CDR3 DNA sequence: TGTGCCAGCAGCCGTCAAGGCAGCATCATGGAGACCCAGTACTTC. This gives the protein CASSRQGSIMETQYF. The chain couples TRBV9 to TRBJ2-5; D gene uncertain. Deletions cut 4 bases from V and 5 bases from J, with 18 bases between. CDR1 SGDLS and CDR2 YYNGEE come from the germline V gene. The CDR3 contains 15 residues.